This TCR beta chain was captured by sequencing in a study of cytomegalovirus exposure and HLA in healthy donors. CDR1 and CDR2 (germline): LNHDA, SQIVND (reference sequence). This CDR3 region has 14 residues. The V end was cut by 3 bases, the J end by 4 bases, with 9 bases between. This clone was seen a single time. Primers: 60 Vbeta forward and 13 Jbeta reverse. Generated by immunoSEQ multiplex PCR, the TCRdb table keeps only in-frame clones and is missing some. The data hold 130,000 to 150,000 clones, with roughly three quarters observed a single time. Material for sequencing was PBMCs. The V call is TRBV19, the J call TRBJ2-2; maybe TRBD2 (5 bases). The receptor's source is a male donor in good health and CMV-seronegative. This CDR3 reads CASSIGGLTGELFF. CDR3 in DNA: TGTGCCAGTAGTATTGGCGGGCTCACCGGGGAGCTGTTTTTT.